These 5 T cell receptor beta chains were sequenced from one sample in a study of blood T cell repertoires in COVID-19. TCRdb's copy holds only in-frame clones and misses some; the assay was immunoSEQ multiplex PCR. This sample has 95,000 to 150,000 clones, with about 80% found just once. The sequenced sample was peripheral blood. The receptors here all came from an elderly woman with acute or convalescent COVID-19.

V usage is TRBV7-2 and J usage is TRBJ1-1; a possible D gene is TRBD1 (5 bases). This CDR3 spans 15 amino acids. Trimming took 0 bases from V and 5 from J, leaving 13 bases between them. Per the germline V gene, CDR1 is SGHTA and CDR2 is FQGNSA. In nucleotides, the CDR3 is TGTGCCAGCAGCTTAGCTCTGGGGGGGGGTACTGAAGCTTTCTTT. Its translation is CASSLALGGGTEAFF.

The CDR3 spells CASSESTLLGTGVTYNSPLHF. CDR3 in DNA: TGCGCCAGCAGTGAGTCAACCCTCCTGGGGACAGGGGTCACCTATAATTCACCCCTCCACTTT. This chain uses TRBV10-1 with TRBJ1-6; 10 nucleotides line up with TRBD1. Germline V gene sequence: CDR1 WNHNN, CDR2 SYGVQD (reference sequence). V was clipped by 0 bases and J by 2 bases; unmatched bases: 13. This CDR3 contains 21 residues.

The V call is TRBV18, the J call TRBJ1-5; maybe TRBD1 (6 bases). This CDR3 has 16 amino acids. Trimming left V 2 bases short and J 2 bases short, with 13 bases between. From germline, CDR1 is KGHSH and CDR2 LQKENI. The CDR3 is CASSPTGGAGNQPQHF. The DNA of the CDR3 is TGTGCCAGCTCACCAACGGGGGGCGCGGGCAATCAGCCCCAGCATTTT.

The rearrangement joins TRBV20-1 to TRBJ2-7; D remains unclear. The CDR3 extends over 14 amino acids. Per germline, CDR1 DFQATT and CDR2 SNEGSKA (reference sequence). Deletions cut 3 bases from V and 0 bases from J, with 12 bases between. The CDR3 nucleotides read TGCAGTGCTAGTGCCGCTAGGAGCTCCTACGAGCAGTACTTC. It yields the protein CSASAARSSYEQYF.

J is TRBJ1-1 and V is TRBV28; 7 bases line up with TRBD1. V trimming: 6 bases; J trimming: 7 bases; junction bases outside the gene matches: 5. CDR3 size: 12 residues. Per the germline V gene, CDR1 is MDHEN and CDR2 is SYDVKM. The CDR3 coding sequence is TGTGCCAGCAGCCGGACAGGCGATGAAGCTTTCTTT. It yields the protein CASSRTGDEAFF.